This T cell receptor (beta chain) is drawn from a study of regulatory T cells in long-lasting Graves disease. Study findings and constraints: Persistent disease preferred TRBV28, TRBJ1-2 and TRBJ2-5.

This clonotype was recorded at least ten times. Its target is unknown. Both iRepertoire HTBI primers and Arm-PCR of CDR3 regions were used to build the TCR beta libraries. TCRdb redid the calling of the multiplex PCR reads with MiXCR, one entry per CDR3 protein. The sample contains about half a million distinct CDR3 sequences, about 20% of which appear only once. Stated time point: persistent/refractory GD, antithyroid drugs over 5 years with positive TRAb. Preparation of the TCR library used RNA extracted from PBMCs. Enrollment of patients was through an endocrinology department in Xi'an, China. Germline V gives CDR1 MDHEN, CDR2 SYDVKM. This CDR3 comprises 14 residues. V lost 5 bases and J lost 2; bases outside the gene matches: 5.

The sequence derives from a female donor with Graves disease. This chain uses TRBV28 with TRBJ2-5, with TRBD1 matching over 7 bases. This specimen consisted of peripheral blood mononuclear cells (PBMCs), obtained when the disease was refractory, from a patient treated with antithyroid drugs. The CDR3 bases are TGTGCCAGCAGTATACCGGGACAGCAAGAGACCCAGTACTTC. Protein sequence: CASSIPGQQETQYF.